One and the same sample provided the 17 T cell receptor beta chains below, sequenced in a study of shared T cell receptors in the human thymus. Using immunoSEQ multiplex PCR, the repertoire was profiled, and TCRdb retains in-frame clones only, with some absent. The table records around 68,000 clones, about 95% of them present only once. Sequences were obtained from thymocytes. Receptors originate from a human donor.

This chain links TRBV6-5 with TRBJ1-1, with 8 bases fitting TRBD1. Germline V gene lookup returns CDR1 MNHEY and CDR2 SVGAGI. J gave up 3 bases and V 4 bases, and 4 bases lay outside the gene matches. The CDR3 is made up of 14 amino acids. CDR3 coding DNA: TGTGCCAGCAGTTGCAAGACAGGGGACACTGAAGCTTTCTTT. Its translation: CASSCKTGDTEAFF.

The sample holds a few counts of this clone. This sequence joins TRBV19 and TRBJ2-6, with D hard to call. CDR1 LNHDA and CDR2 SQIVND come from the germline V gene (reference sequence). Trimming took 4 bases from V and 1 from J, leaving 8 bases between them. The CDR3 totals 15 residues. The CDR3 region is CASSTEDSGANVLTF. The CDR3, as DNA: TGTGCCAGTAGTACCGAGGATTCTGGGGCCAACGTCCTGACTTTC.

This clone turned up a few times. This chain uses TRBV5-4 with TRBJ1-6, with a possible D match to TRBD1 (5 bases). The CDR3 is made up of 15 amino acids. Trimming stripped 4 bases from V and 6 bases from J, with 14 bases between. Germline-derived CDR1 and CDR2 are SGHNT and YYREEE (reference sequence). CDR3 protein: CASSPGGNGNSPLHF. In DNA form, the CDR3 reads TGTGCCAGCAGCCCCGGGGGGAATGGTAATTCACCCCTCCACTTT.

The genes are TRBV5-1 and TRBJ1-2; the D is unclear. Germline V gives CDR1 SGHRS, CDR2 YFSETQ. The length of the CDR3 is 14 residues. The ends were cut back, 6 bases at V and 4 bases at J, with 16 bases in the middle. The CDR3 reads CASNWADRPYGYTF. The CDR3 region has the DNA TGCGCCAGCAATTGGGCAGACCGGCCCTATGGCTACACCTTC.

The gene calls are TRBV19 and TRBJ1-1, with D tentatively TRBD1 (5 bases). From germline, CDR1 is LNHDA and CDR2 SQIVND (reference sequence). Trimming pared 4 bases from V and 0 bases from J, leaving 12 bases between. The CDR3 runs to 15 residues. CDR3 DNA sequence: TGTGCCAGTAGTAGGGGGAAGTACATGAACACTGAAGCTTTCTTT. Encoded protein: CASSRGKYMNTEAFF. The full variable domain, its missing parts supplied by reference TRBV19 and TRBJ1-1, is DGGITQSPKYLFRKEGQNVTLSCEQNLNHDAMYWYRQDPGQGLRLIYYSQIVNDFQKGDIAEGYSVSREKKESFPLTVTSAQKNPTAFYLCASSRGKYMNTEAFFGQGTRLTVV.

This clone was counted a single time. The chain recombines TRBV4-3 with TRBJ2-5; the D gene is possibly TRBD2 (7 bases). Deletions cut 3 bases from V and 5 bases from J, with 16 bases between. The CDR3 covers 15 residues. CDR1 and CDR2 from the germline V gene are LGHNA and YSLEER. The CDR3 spells CASSQTGGGEETQYF. CDR3 DNA sequence: TGCGCCAGCAGCCAGACCGGAGGGGGGGAGGAGACCCAGTACTTC.

The rearrangement links TRBV25-1 to TRBJ1-1; the D gene is possibly TRBD1 (5 bases). Trimming took 0 bases from V and 4 from J, leaving 12 bases between them. Germline CDR1 and CDR2: MGHDK and SYGVNS. The CDR3 contains 15 residues. The CDR3 region is CASSEYGGRGTEAFF. CDR3 coding DNA: TGTGCCAGCAGTGAATATGGGGGACGGGGCACTGAAGCTTTCTTT. The full variable domain, with the rest looked up from reference TRBV25-1 and TRBJ1-1, is EADIYQTPRYLVIGTGKKITLECSQTMGHDKMYWYQQDPGMELHLIHYSYGVNSTEKGDLSSESTVSRIRTEHFPLTLESARPSHTSQYLCASSEYGGRGTEAFFGQGTRLTVV.

The chain links TRBV7-3 to TRBJ2-7, with 9 nucleotides matching TRBD1. V shed 0 bases and J 9 bases; nucleotides not matched to a gene: 15. CDR1 is SGHTA and CDR2 is FQGTGA in the germline V gene. The CDR3 totals 17 residues. CDR3 sequence: CASSLTSWTGAADGQYF. The CDR3 nucleotides are TGTGCCAGCAGCTTAACGTCTTGGACAGGGGCCGCTGATGGGCAGTACTTC.

This clone was seen only once. CDR3 sequence reads: CASRRGGRGNEQFF. The CDR3 nucleotides are TGTGCCAGCCGCCGGGGGGGCAGAGGAAATGAGCAGTTCTTC. This chain uses TRBV11-3 with TRBJ2-1, with 8 bases aligning to TRBD2. Germline CDR1 reads SGHNT; CDR2 reads YENEEA. The CDR3 consists of 14 residues. With 8 bases clipped from V and 7 bases from J, the junction kept 10 bases outside the gene matches.

The genes are TRBV4-1 and TRBJ2-7; D possibly matches TRBD1 or TRBD2 (5 bases each). CDR3 length: 19 amino acids. Trimming removed 2 bases at V and 5 bases at J, with 28 bases between. The germline V gene encodes CDR1 MGHRA and CDR2 YSYEKL. The DNA of the CDR3 is TGCGCCAGCAGCCAACCCAGGGTCCCGACCCCTGGGGGAGTAGACGAGCAGTACTTC. It is translated as CASSQPRVPTPGGVDEQYF.

The rearrangement uses TRBV2 and TRBJ2-1, with D unclear. CDR1 and CDR2 from the germline V gene are SNHLY and FYNNEI. With 7 bases removed from V and 7 bases from J, the gap between germline ends came to 17 bases. This CDR3 contains 14 residues. The CDR3 here is CASITRLLKNEQFF. The CDR3 coding sequence is TGTGCCAGCATTACCCGACTGCTTAAAAATGAGCAGTTCTTC.

J is TRBJ2-5 and V is TRBV21-1; the D call TRBD1 from the table was never checked on the DNA. TRBV21-1 is tagged as a pseudogene. CDR3 size: 12 residues. The CDR3 protein is CASSQGSETQYF. The CDR3 DNA sequence: TGTGCCAGCAGCCAGGGTTCGGAGACCCAGTACTTC.

This clone was seen once. This rearrangement joins TRBV14 to TRBJ2-1; D might be TRBD1 (6 bases). V was cut by 4 bases and J by 8 bases, with 24 bases left in between. The CDR3 contains 17 residues. From germline, CDR1 is SGHDN and CDR2 FVKESK. The DNA for the CDR3 is TGTGCCAGCAGCCCCCGCCGGACAGATTCGTTCGTGGATGAGCAGTTCTTC. Protein: CASSPRRTDSFVDEQFF. The variable domain in full, with the rest retrieved from reference TRBV14 and TRBJ2-1, is EAGVTQFPSHSVIEKGQTVTLRCDPISGHDNLYWYRRVMGKEIKFLLHFVKESKQDESGMPNNRFLAERTGGTYSTLKVQPAELEDSGVYFCASSPRRTDSFVDEQFFGPGTRLTVL.

The chain recombines TRBV5-8 with TRBJ1-5; 9 positions match TRBD1. The germline V gene encodes CDR1 SGHTS and CDR2 YDEGEE. The CDR3 spans 18 residues. Losses at the gene ends were 0 bases for V and 4 bases for J; bases not matched to a gene: 11. The CDR3 reads CASSLGASNRGRNQPQHF. The CDR3 DNA sequence: TGTGCCAGCAGCTTGGGAGCCTCGAACAGGGGGCGGAATCAGCCCCAGCATTTT. Drawing the rest from reference TRBV5-8 and TRBJ1-5, the complete variable domain is EAGVTQSPTHLIKTRGQQATLRCSPISGHTSVYWYQQALGLGLQFLLWYDEGEERNRGNFPPRFSGRQFPNYSSELNVNALELEDSALYLCASSLGASNRGRNQPQHFGDGTRLSIL.

The chain joins TRBV18 to TRBJ1-1, with D maybe TRBD1 (6 bases). V lost 1 base, J lost 0 bases, and 12 bases lay in between. The CDR3 extends over 16 amino acids. Germline-derived CDR1 and CDR2 are KGHSH and LQKENI. In DNA form, the CDR3 reads TGTGCCAGCTCACCACTCAAGTCAGGGGTGAACACTGAAGCTTTCTTT. Its translation: CASSPLKSGVNTEAFF.

DNA of the CDR3: TGTGCCACCAGCAGACGGGGAAGGGACCAGAAATACAATGAGCAGTTCTTC. It specifies CATSRRGRDQKYNEQFF. This chain uses TRBV15 with TRBJ2-1; D may be TRBD1 or TRBD2 (5 bases each). Per germline, CDR1 LNHNV and CDR2 YYDKDF (reference sequence). The CDR3 sequence is 17 residues long. The V and J ends lost 2 bases and 4 bases respectively, with 18 bases between them.

J is TRBJ2-7 and V is TRBV15; D possibly corresponds to TRBD1 (6 bases). The V and J ends lost 0 bases and 4 bases respectively, with 19 bases between them. In germline, CDR1 is LNHNV, CDR2 YYDKDF (reference sequence). The CDR3 consists of 17 residues. In DNA form, the CDR3 reads TGTGCCACCAGCAGAGATGGAGGACCTTTGACAGGATACGAGCAGTACTTC. It yields the protein CATSRDGGPLTGYEQYF.